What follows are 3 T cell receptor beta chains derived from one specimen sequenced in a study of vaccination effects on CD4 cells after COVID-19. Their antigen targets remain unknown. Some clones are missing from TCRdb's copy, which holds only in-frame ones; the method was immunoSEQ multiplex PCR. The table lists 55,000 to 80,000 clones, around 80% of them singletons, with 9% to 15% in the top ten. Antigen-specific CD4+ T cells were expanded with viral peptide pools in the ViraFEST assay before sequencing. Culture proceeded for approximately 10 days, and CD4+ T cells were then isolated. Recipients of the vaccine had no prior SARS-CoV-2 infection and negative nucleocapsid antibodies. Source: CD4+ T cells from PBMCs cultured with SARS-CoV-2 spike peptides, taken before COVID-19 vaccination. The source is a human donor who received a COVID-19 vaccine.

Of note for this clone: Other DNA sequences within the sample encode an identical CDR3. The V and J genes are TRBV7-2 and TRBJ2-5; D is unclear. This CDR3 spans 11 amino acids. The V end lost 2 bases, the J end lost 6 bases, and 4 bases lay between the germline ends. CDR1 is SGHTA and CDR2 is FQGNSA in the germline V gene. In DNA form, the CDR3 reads TGTGCCAGCAGCTTACAGAAGACCCAGTACTTC. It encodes CASSLQKTQYF.

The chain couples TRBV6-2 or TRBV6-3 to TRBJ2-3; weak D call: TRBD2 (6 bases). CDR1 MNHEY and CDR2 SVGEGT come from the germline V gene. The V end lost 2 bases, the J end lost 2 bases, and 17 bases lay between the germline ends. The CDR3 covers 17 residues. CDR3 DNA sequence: TGTGCCAGCAGTTACCTCCGTGGTAGCGGAACCACAGATACGCAGTATTTT. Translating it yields CASSYLRGSGTTDTQYF.

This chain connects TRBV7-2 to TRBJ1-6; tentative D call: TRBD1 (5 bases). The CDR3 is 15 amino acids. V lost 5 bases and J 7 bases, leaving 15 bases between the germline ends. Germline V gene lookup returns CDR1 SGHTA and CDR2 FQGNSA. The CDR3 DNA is TGTGCCAGCAGCCCCCAGACAGCCTTAAATTCACCCCTCCACTTT. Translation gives CASSPQTALNSPLHF.